Each of the 26 T cell receptor beta chains below was sequenced from the same sample in a study of blood T cell repertoires in COVID-19. Clones were sequenced by immunoSEQ multiplex PCR, and TCRdb holds only the in-frame ones, with some missing. Of 200,000 to 250,000 clones listed, approximately 80% were seen once; the top ten hold under 2%. The material sequenced was PBMCs or T cells enriched from blood (not recorded which). These receptors originate from a man aged 55-75 years who had recovered from COVID-19.

V and J are TRBV27 and TRBJ1-5; D is perhaps TRBD1 (5 bases). The germline V and J ends were trimmed by 0 bases and 2 bases, with 8 bases remaining between them. This CDR3 comprises 15 residues. From germline, CDR1 is MNHEY and CDR2 SMNVEV (reference sequence). The CDR3 loop is CASSLSSGRNQPQHF. CDR3 coding DNA: TGTGCCAGCAGTTTATCCTCAGGGCGCAATCAGCCCCAGCATTTT.

This rearrangement joins TRBV13 to TRBJ1-3; 9 bases are shared with TRBD1. The CDR3 loop spans 15 amino acids. Germline CDR1 is PRHDT and CDR2 is FYEKMQ (reference sequence). The J segment lost 0 bases and the V segment lost 4 bases, leaving 1 base of the junction unmatched. DNA for the CDR3: TGTGCCAGCAGCTCGACAGGGGGCTCTGGAAACACCATATATTTT. It codes for CASSSTGGSGNTIYF.

This chain joins TRBV6-5 and TRBJ1-4, with D unclear. The CDR3 spans 14 residues. Germline CDR1 and CDR2: MNHEY and SVGAGI. V lost 1 base to trimming and J lost 7 bases, with 10 bases between them. The CDR3 spells CASSYYIGSEKLFF. For the CDR3, the DNA is TGTGCCAGCAGTTACTACATCGGGTCTGAAAAACTGTTTTTT.

There are a few counts of this clone. The chain couples TRBV19 to TRBJ2-3, with 10 nucleotides matching TRBD2. Trimming cost V 6 bases and J 3 bases; bases outside gene matches: 12. The length of the CDR3 is 17 residues. Germline lookup yields CDR1 LNHDA and CDR2 SQIVND (reference sequence). The CDR3 is CASSDHRSGGVTDTQYF. The CDR3 bases are TGTGCCAGTAGCGATCATAGGAGCGGGGGGGTAACAGATACGCAGTATTTT. The entire variable domain, with the rest obtained from reference TRBV19 and TRBJ2-3, is as follows: DGGITQSPKYLFRKEGQNVTLSCEQNLNHDAMYWYRQDPGQGLRLIYYSQIVNDFQKGDIAEGYSVSREKKESFPLTVTSAQKNPTAFYLCASSDHRSGGVTDTQYFGPGTRLTVL.

This clone was seen only a few times. This chain connects TRBV5-4 to TRBJ2-7; 7 positions agree with TRBD1. J was trimmed by 2 bases and V by 0 bases; bases with no gene match: 5. The germline V gene encodes CDR1 SGHNT and CDR2 YYREEE (reference sequence). This CDR3 is 15 amino acids long. CDR3 residues: CASSLGQGSPYEQYF. CDR3 nucleotides: TGTGCCAGCAGCTTGGGACAGGGATCTCCCTACGAGCAGTACTTC.

The genes are TRBV15 and TRBJ2-7; D perhaps matches TRBD1 (5 bases). Germline V gene sequence: CDR1 LNHNV, CDR2 YYDKDF (reference sequence). V was trimmed by 0 bases and J by 2 bases, leaving 17 bases between them. This CDR3 has 17 residues. The CDR3 is CATSRDLGRALTYEQYF. DNA for the CDR3: TGTGCCACCAGCAGAGATTTGGGCAGGGCGTTAACCTACGAGCAGTACTTC.

Regarding this clone: Its ends do not fully match the called genes, so a read error is possible. This chain links TRBV7-7 with TRBJ2-5; TRBD2 is a possible D gene (5 bases). Germline V gives CDR1 SSHAT, CDR2 FNYEAQ (reference sequence). The CDR3 is made up of 16 amino acids. CDR3 in amino acids: CASSAYSGEMQETQYF. The DNA for the CDR3 is TGTGCTAGCAGCGCCTACAGCGGAGAGATGCAAGAGACCCAGTACTTC. Complete variable domain (other parts from reference TRBV7-7 and TRBJ2-5): GAGVSQSPRYKVTKRGQDVTLRCDPISSHATLYWYQQALGQGPEFLTYFNYEAQPDKSGLPSDRFSAERPEGSISTLTIQRTEQRDSAMYRCASSAYSGEMQETQYFGPGTRLLVL.

This clone was observed a single time. The rearrangement links TRBV5-1 to TRBJ2-7; the match to TRBD2 covers 9 bases. V was clipped by 7 bases and J by 3 bases; unmatched bases: 11. CDR1 SGHRS and CDR2 YFSETQ come from the germline V gene. This CDR3 comprises 15 residues. The CDR3 sequence is CASAKASGAHYEQYF. The DNA for the CDR3 is TGCGCCAGCGCTAAAGCTAGCGGGGCACACTACGAGCAGTACTTC.

The chain uses TRBV6-5 and TRBJ1-4; 9 nucleotides align to TRBD1. This CDR3 is built from 14 residues. Germline CDR1 and CDR2: MNHEY and SVGAGI. With 6 bases clipped from V and 10 bases from J, the junction kept 9 bases outside the gene matches. CDR3 sequence: CASSYDRGAGKLFF. DNA for the CDR3: TGTGCCAGCAGCTACGACAGGGGGGCGGGAAAACTGTTTTTT.

The V and J genes are TRBV7-2 and TRBJ1-2; TRBD1 might be the D (6 bases). This CDR3 contains 16 residues. Trimming removed 5 bases from V and 4 bases from J, with 20 bases in between. Germline CDR1 reads SGHTA; CDR2 reads FQGNSA. DNA of the CDR3: TGTGCCAGCAGCCAACTCGGACAGAGGACAGCCTATGGCTACACCTTC. Its translation is CASSQLGQRTAYGYTF.

The chain is built from TRBV11-3 and TRBJ1-1; 8 nucleotides match TRBD1. With 1 base clipped from V and 3 bases from J, the junction kept 4 bases outside the gene matches. The CDR3 has 15 amino acids. Germline values: CDR1 SGHNT, CDR2 YENEEA. The chain's CDR3 is CASSLGQGRYTEAFF. DNA for the CDR3: TGTGCCAGCAGCTTAGGACAGGGGAGGTACACTGAAGCTTTCTTT.

This chain connects TRBV7-2 to TRBJ1-2; tentative D call: TRBD1 (6 bases). CDR1 is SGHTA and CDR2 is FQGNSA in the germline V gene. CDR3 length equals 17 residues. Deletions cut 1 base from V and 1 base from J, with 16 bases between. Here the CDR3 DNA reads TGTGCCAGCAGCTTAGACTACGGGACACCCCGTAACTATGGCTACACCTTC. Amino acids: CASSLDYGTPRNYGYTF.

This chain connects TRBV7-9 to TRBJ1-4, with a weak D call TRBD1 (6 bases). Trimming stripped 5 bases from V and 11 bases from J, with 15 bases between. The CDR3 contains 13 residues. The germline CDR1 and CDR2 sequences are SEHNR and FQNEAQ (reference sequence). Here the CDR3 reads CASSPRAGDKLFF. CDR3 bases: TGTGCCAGCAGCCCTCGGGCAGGGGACAAACTGTTTTTT.

This sequence joins TRBV5-4 and TRBJ2-5; 7 nucleotides agree with TRBD1. Germline V CDR1 and CDR2: SGHNT, YYREEE (reference sequence). The V gene end was trimmed by 0 bases and the J gene end by 5 bases; junction bases not matched to a gene: 4. There are 14 residues in the CDR3. The CDR3 bases are TGTGCCAGCAGCTTGGAAGGGGGCGGGGAGACCCAGTACTTC. Translation gives CASSLEGGGETQYF. The variable domain in full, completed from reference TRBV5-4 and TRBJ2-5, reads ETGVTQSPTHLIKTRGQQVTLRCSSQSGHNTVSWYQQALGQGPQFIFQYYREEENGRGNFPPRFSGLQFPNYSSELNVNALELDDSALYLCASSLEGGGETQYFGPGTRLLVL.

The chain carries TRBV7-2 and TRBJ2-7; 7 nucleotides match TRBD2. V lost 5 bases to trimming and J lost 3 bases; unmatched junction nucleotides: 13. This CDR3 has 16 residues. In germline, CDR1 is SGHTA, CDR2 FQGNSA. For the CDR3, the DNA is TGTGCCAGCAGCCCCCGTTCGAGGCGGGAGTTCTACGAGCAGTACTTC. The encoded protein is CASSPRSRREFYEQYF.

V gene TRBV11-3 combines with J gene TRBJ2-1, with 10 bases that match TRBD2. V lost 5 bases, J lost 4 bases, and 5 bases stayed unmatched. Germline lookup yields CDR1 SGHNT and CDR2 YENEEA. The CDR3 contains 15 residues. This CDR3 is CASSEGLARYNEQFF. Written as DNA, the CDR3 is TGTGCCAGCAGCGAGGGACTAGCGAGGTACAATGAGCAGTTCTTC. The variable domain in full, with the rest retrieved from reference TRBV11-3 and TRBJ2-1, is EAGVVQSPRYKIIEKKQPVAFWCNPISGHNTLYWYLQNLGQGPELLIRYENEEAVDDSQLPKDRFSAERLKGVDSTLKIQPAELGDSAVYLCASSEGLARYNEQFFGPGTRLTVL.

The chain carries TRBV27 and TRBJ2-3; 11 bases are shared with TRBD2. The CDR3 loop spans 15 amino acids. Germline CDR1 and CDR2: MNHEY and SMNVEV (reference sequence). The V gene end was trimmed by 2 bases and the J gene end by 4 bases; junction bases not matched to a gene: 2. CDR3 DNA: TGTGCCAGCAGTTTAAGACTAGCGGGGCCAGATACGCAGTATTTT. It is translated as CASSLRLAGPDTQYF.

The rearrangement uses TRBV5-6 and TRBJ1-2; 7 nucleotides align to TRBD1. This CDR3 spans 13 amino acids. Germline V lookup: CDR1 SGHDT, CDR2 YYEEEE. V trimming: 2 bases; J trimming: 6 bases; junction bases outside the gene matches: 4. As DNA, the CDR3 is TGTGCCAGCAGCTTCCACAGGGGAAATGGCTACACCTTC. Translated: CASSFHRGNGYTF.

Only one count was recorded for this clone. The V gene is TRBV6-5, the J gene TRBJ1-6; D might be TRBD1 (5 bases). Trimming took 6 bases from V and 0 from J, leaving 9 bases between them. CDR1 is MNHEY and CDR2 is SVGAGI in the germline V gene. The CDR3 is made up of 15 amino acids. The CDR3 is CASRRGLSYNSPLHF. CDR3 DNA sequence: TGTGCCAGCAGGAGGGGACTCTCCTATAATTCACCCCTCCACTTT.

Remarks on this clone: One end of the junction varies from germline; a read error may be responsible. The gene calls are TRBV20-1 and TRBJ1-3, with TRBD1 matching 7 bases. Germline assignment: CDR1 DFQATT and CDR2 SNEGSKA (reference sequence). This CDR3 comprises 11 residues. For the CDR3, the DNA is TGCAGTGCTAGAGCCGGGACAGTTCCCCGTTTT. As protein: CSARAGTVPRF.

The rearrangement joins TRBV24-1 to TRBJ1-1; D is perhaps TRBD1 (6 bases). CDR3 length equals 15 residues. Trimming pared 4 bases from V and 10 bases from J, leaving 21 bases between. Looked up from germline, CDR1 is KGHDR and CDR2 is SFDVKD. Here the CDR3 DNA reads TGTGCCACCAGTGAGGAGAGGACAGACCTTAATGGAGCTTTCTTT. This sequence encodes CATSEERTDLNGAFF.

The genes are TRBV5-1 and TRBJ2-5; 8 nucleotides align to TRBD2. The germline CDR1 and CDR2 sequences are SGHRS and YFSETQ. The CDR3 runs 15 residues. Germline trimming cut 3 bases from V and 4 bases from J; bases unmatched to any gene: 8. The CDR3 protein is CASSSSGTRGETQYF. The CDR3 DNA reads TGCGCCAGCAGCTCGTCCGGGACTAGGGGAGAGACCCAGTACTTC.

This chain links TRBV5-1 with TRBJ1-1; 9 bases agree with TRBD1. Losses at the gene ends were 4 bases for V and 6 bases for J; bases not matched to a gene: 7. The CDR3 length is 14 residues. Germline V gene lookup returns CDR1 SGHRS and CDR2 YFSETQ. In DNA, the CDR3 is TGCGCCAGCAGCCGGGGACAGGGAATCCCTGAAGCTTTCTTT. This codes for CASSRGQGIPEAFF.

The chain recombines TRBV6-5 with TRBJ1-2; no firm D call. This CDR3 contains 15 residues. Germline CDR1 and CDR2: MNHEY and SVGAGI. Trimming took 0 bases from V and 0 from J, leaving 8 bases between them. In nucleotides, the CDR3 is TGTGCCAGCAGTTACTCGAGGTTTTCTAACTATGGCTACACCTTC. It is translated as CASSYSRFSNYGYTF.

The J gene is TRBJ2-7, the V gene TRBV7-8, with TRBD1 matching over 11 bases. Germline V CDR1 and CDR2: SGHVS, FQNEAQ. The V segment lost 3 bases and the J segment 6 bases; nucleotides outside the gene matches: 1. This CDR3 is 13 amino acids long. The chain's CDR3 is CASSFGTGGEQYF. The CDR3 DNA sequence: TGTGCCAGCAGCTTTGGGACAGGGGGCGAGCAGTACTTC.

The chain carries TRBV5-1 and TRBJ1-4, with a possible D match to TRBD1 (6 bases). Germline lookup yields CDR1 SGHRS and CDR2 YFSETQ. This CDR3 is built from 17 residues. V dropped 3 bases and J dropped 3 bases, with 18 bases sitting between them. CDR3 sequence: CASSWLDSSKANEKLFF. The DNA of the CDR3 is TGCGCCAGCAGCTGGTTGGACAGTTCTAAGGCTAATGAAAAACTGTTTTTT.